The T cell receptor beta chain described here comes from a study of OX40 agonist ivuxolimab in advanced cancers. Study-wide results and limits: Expanded clones were, on average, more numerous in CD8+ T cells than in CD4+. Undetermined was the antigen specificity of the expanded peripheral T cells. Partial responders at 0.1-3.0 mg/kg showed near-lowest clonal expansion.

On this clone itself: Antigen: not known.

TCRdb keeps only in-frame clones here, not all; method: immunoSEQ multiplex PCR. The profile covers roughly 20,000 clones, with roughly four fifths appearing a single time and approximately 15% taken by the ten largest. Germline V gene data show CDR1 as SGHVS and CDR2 as FQNEAQ. Trimming cost V 1 base and J 2 bases, with 6 bases left between them. The CDR3 runs to 15 residues. The sequence came from an adult with an advanced solid tumor such as melanoma, head and neck, liver or kidney cancer. This specimen consisted of CD4+ or CD8+ T cells sorted from blood, obtained in a trial of the OX40 agonist ivuxolimab. The V and J genes are TRBV7-8 and TRBJ2-6, with D perhaps matching TRBD1 (5 bases). Written as DNA, the CDR3 is TGTGCCAGCAGCTTAGTAGGGGCTGGGGCCAACGTCCTGACTTTC. It is translated as CASSLVGAGANVLTF.